This T cell receptor beta chain stems from a study of cytomegalovirus exposure and HLA in healthy donors. The PCR employed 60 Vbeta primers together with 13 Jbeta primers. Assay: immunoSEQ multiplex PCR; the TCRdb copy retains only in-frame clones and omits some. The sample yields 80,000 or so clones, 60% to 80% seen once. Study-level results: In an earlier analysis, about 87% or about 30%: the productive usage of most TCR beta V segments.

In regard to this clone: The antigen is undetermined.

The sequenced sample was PBMCs. The receptor comes from a woman between 35 and 50 years old in good health and CMV-seronegative.

CDR3 sequence: CASSQALTLAAYEQYF. The CDR3 DNA is TGCGCCAGCAGCCAAGCACTTACCCTAGCGGCCTACGAGCAGTACTTC. The chain is built from TRBV4-3 and TRBJ2-7, with 7 bases identical to TRBD2. The CDR3 is 16 residues long. V was pared by 1 base and J by 2 bases, with 8 bases of the junction left unmatched. Germline V gives CDR1 LGHNA, CDR2 YSLEER.